The text below deals with one T cell receptor beta chain. The sample originates from a study of blood T cell repertoires in COVID-19. The CDR3 has 12 amino acids. Libraries were prepared by immunoSEQ multiplex PCR; TCRdb keeps only in-frame clonotypes and omits some of them. This sample has about 130,000 clones, with just over 75% found just once. The sample comprised peripheral blood. The receptor's source is a human donor in a cohort sampled during active COVID-19. The V and J genes are TRBV12-2 and TRBJ2-7; the DNA was not compared with TRBD1, the D call given in the table. TRBV12-2 is a pseudogene segment. The CDR3 loop reads CASRFQGYEQYF. The DNA of the CDR3 is TGTGCAAGTCGCTTCCAGGGATACGAGCAGTACTTC.